Below, 23 T cell receptor beta chains from the same sample are listed, as sequenced in a study of shared clonotypes between healthy human individuals. Profiling relied on immunoSEQ multiplex PCR, and the TCRdb table lists in-frame clones only, not all of them. The repertoire holds about 1.5 million clones, roughly 96% seen once, with over 1% in the top ten. What was sequenced was naive CD4+ T cells sorted from blood. The subset was: CD45RA+ positively selected. The receptor set was obtained from a man aged 30 to 39 in good health.

This clone was seen once. The gene calls are TRBV28 and TRBJ1-5, with TRBD1 as a possible D gene (6 bases). The CDR3 covers 16 residues. The germline V gene encodes CDR1 MDHEN and CDR2 SYDVKM. V was cut by 3 bases and J by 3 bases, with 15 bases left in between. The CDR3 sequence is CASSLGAGGLNQPQHF. CDR3 coding DNA: TGTGCCAGCAGTTTGGGGGCCGGGGGCCTCAATCAGCCCCAGCATTTT.

The chain couples TRBV7-6 to TRBJ2-7, with unresolved D. This CDR3 spans 14 amino acids. The ends were cut back, 1 base at V and 3 bases at J, with 10 bases in the middle. The germline V gene has CDR1 SGHVS and CDR2 FNYEAQ. The chain's CDR3 is CASSLVSSNYEQYF. The DNA of the CDR3 is TGTGCCAGCAGCTTAGTTTCGTCCAACTACGAGCAGTACTTC.

The J gene is TRBJ2-1, the V gene TRBV7-3; D call uncertain. V lost 3 bases to trimming and J lost 6 bases, with 9 bases between them. Germline loops: CDR1 SGHTA, CDR2 FQGTGA. The CDR3 totals 13 residues. This CDR3 is CASSLMASNEQFF. DNA of the CDR3: TGTGCCAGCAGCTTGATGGCTTCCAATGAGCAGTTCTTC.

J is TRBJ2-1 and V is TRBV19; D perhaps matches TRBD1 (5 bases). There are 15 residues in the CDR3. The germline gives CDR1 LNHDA, CDR2 SQIVND (reference sequence). Trimming pared 2 bases from V and 1 base from J, leaving 9 bases between. Here the CDR3 DNA reads TGTGCCAGTAGTATAAGGGGCCGGTCCTACAATGAGCAGTTCTTC. Translated, it gives CASSIRGRSYNEQFF.

The chain has TRBV7-2 and TRBJ2-5; D is perhaps TRBD2 (6 bases). The CDR3 length is 19 residues. The V gene's germline CDR1 is SGHTA and CDR2 FQGNSA. V was shortened by 2 bases and J by 5 bases, with 27 bases between the two germline ends. The CDR3 is CASSLRLGSHGGRLETQYF. CDR3 sequence (DNA): TGTGCCAGCAGCTTACGGTTAGGATCACACGGAGGGAGGTTGGAGACCCAGTACTTC.

This sequence joins TRBV6-5 and TRBJ2-5; 7 bases are shared with TRBD1. After removal of 7 bases from V and 1 base from J, the junction contained 3 bases not matched to a gene. The CDR3 contains 13 residues. Germline CDR1 MNHEY, CDR2 SVGAGI. The CDR3 loop reads CASKGTVQETQYF. The CDR3 nucleotides are TGTGCCAGCAAAGGGACAGTCCAAGAGACCCAGTACTTC.

The genes are TRBV18 and TRBJ2-7, with a weak D call TRBD2 (5 bases). V was pared by 3 bases and J by 0 bases, with 12 bases between. This CDR3 comprises 15 residues. The germline gives CDR1 KGHSH, CDR2 LQKENI. CDR3: CASSPPGFSSYEQYF. The CDR3 bases are TGTGCCAGCTCACCTCCGGGGTTCTCCTCCTACGAGCAGTACTTC. Supplemented by reference TRBV18 and TRBJ2-7, the full variable domain reads NAGVMQNPRHLVRRRGQEARLRCSPMKGHSHVYWYRQLPEEGLKFMVYLQKENIIDESGMPKERFSAEFPKEGPSILRIQQVVRGDSAAYFCASSPPGFSSYEQYFGPGTRLTVT.

A word on this clone: Other DNA sequences in this sample translate to the same CDR3. The chain recombines TRBV9 with TRBJ1-1, with D unclear. Trimming shortened V by 0 bases and J by 0 bases, and 9 bases separated the two germline ends. Germline loops: CDR1 SGDLS, CDR2 YYNGEE. CDR3 length: 15 residues. CDR3 region: CASSVGGRMNTEAFF. CDR3 coding DNA: TGTGCCAGCAGCGTAGGAGGACGGATGAACACTGAAGCTTTCTTT.

The V gene is TRBV9, the J gene TRBJ1-2; 8 bases map to TRBD1. Germline trimming cut 3 bases from V and 0 bases from J; bases unmatched to any gene: 13. The CDR3 consists of 18 residues. From germline, CDR1 is SGDLS and CDR2 YYNGEE. The CDR3 DNA reads as TGTGCCAGCAGCGAGGGGAAAGGGACAGGAAAAGCTAACTATGGCTACACCTTC. Amino acids: CASSEGKGTGKANYGYTF. Looking up the rest from reference TRBV9 and TRBJ1-2 gives the full variable domain: DSGVTQTPKHLITATGQRVTLRCSPRSGDLSVYWYQQSLDQGLQFLIQYYNGEERAKGNILERFSAQQFPDLHSELNLSSLELGDSALYFCASSEGKGTGKANYGYTFGSGTRLTVV.

This clone has only one observation. The CDR3 region is CASSQRESQETQYF. The CDR3 DNA is TGTGCCAGCAGCCAAAGGGAGTCCCAAGAGACCCAGTACTTC. The chain combines TRBV7-2 with TRBJ2-5, with TRBD2 as a possible D gene (5 bases). The CDR3 extends over 14 amino acids. V lost 5 bases, J lost 1 base, and 11 bases lay in between. The germline V gene has CDR1 SGHTA and CDR2 FQGNSA.

This sequence joins TRBV19 and TRBJ2-1, with D possibly being TRBD1 or TRBD2 (5 bases each). Trimming left V 2 bases short and J 3 bases short, with 11 bases between. Germline-derived CDR1 and CDR2 are LNHDA and SQIVND (reference sequence). The length of the CDR3 is 15 residues. The CDR3 nucleotides read TGTGCCAGTAGTATAAGAGGGACGGACTACAATGAGCAGTTCTTC. This gives the protein CASSIRGTDYNEQFF.

This rearrangement joins TRBV9 to TRBJ2-1; the match to TRBD2 covers 7 bases. Trimming cost V 0 bases and J 6 bases; bases outside gene matches: 15. Germline CDR1 reads SGDLS; CDR2 reads YYNGEE. The CDR3 has 18 residues. The CDR3 DNA follows: TGTGCCAGCAGCGTAGACACCTTAGGGAGGGCGGCGGGCAATGAGCAGTTCTTC. This encodes CASSVDTLGRAAGNEQFF.

This sequence joins TRBV2 and TRBJ2-3; D not certain. CDR3 length: 12 residues. Trimming pared 6 bases from V and 5 bases from J, leaving 9 bases between. Germline CDR1 SNHLY, CDR2 FYNNEI. Here the CDR3 reads CASRENQDTQYF. The CDR3 nucleotides read TGTGCCAGCAGGGAGAATCAAGATACGCAGTATTTT.

The chain links TRBV11-2 to TRBJ1-3; D is unresolved. The CDR3 has 15 residues. Germline CDR1 reads SGHAT; CDR2 reads FQNNGV. V lost 3 bases and J 1 base, leaving 10 bases between the germline ends. CDR3 bases: TGTGCCAGCAGCTTGGACGGTTCGTCTGGAAACACCATATATTTT. Amino acids: CASSLDGSSGNTIYF.

The chain recombines TRBV5-8 with TRBJ2-2; unclear D gene. Germline loops: CDR1 SGHTS, CDR2 YDEGEE. The V gene lost 2 bases and the J gene lost 5 bases, with 13 bases spanning the gap. The CDR3 runs to 15 residues. The CDR3 bases are TGTGCCAGCAGCTTATTCGTCTTACGGACCGGGGAGCTGTTTTTT. Its translation is CASSLFVLRTGELFF.

CDR3 coding DNA: TGTGCCATCAGTGGGCCGGCCAATGGCTACACCTTC. Amino acid sequence: CAISGPANGYTF. V and J are TRBV10-3 and TRBJ1-2; no firm D call. Looked up from germline, CDR1 is ENHRY and CDR2 is SYGVKD. V was trimmed by 4 bases and J by 6 bases, leaving 9 bases between them. The CDR3 totals 12 residues.

V gene TRBV18 combines with J gene TRBJ2-3; TRBD2 matches 9 bases. CDR1 is KGHSH and CDR2 is LQKENI in the germline V gene. Trimming took 6 bases from V and 2 from J; bases not matched to a gene: 15. CDR3 length: 18 amino acids. The DNA for the CDR3 is TGTGCCAGCTCCCTCCGACTGAAGACTAGCGGTTCCACAGATACGCAGTATTTT. Protein: CASSLRLKTSGSTDTQYF. The whole variable domain, remainder taken from reference TRBV18 and TRBJ2-3, is NAGVMQNPRHLVRRRGQEARLRCSPMKGHSHVYWYRQLPEEGLKFMVYLQKENIIDESGMPKERFSAEFPKEGPSILRIQQVVRGDSAAYFCASSLRLKTSGSTDTQYFGPGTRLTVL.

V gene TRBV19 combines with J gene TRBJ2-7; 8 bases match TRBD1. The CDR3 runs to 15 residues. J gave up 2 bases and V 4 bases, and 7 bases lay outside the gene matches. Per germline, CDR1 LNHDA and CDR2 SQIVND (reference sequence). CDR3 sequence reads: CASSTGTGPTYEQYF. The CDR3 bases are TGTGCCAGTAGTACCGGGACAGGCCCCACCTACGAGCAGTACTTC.

The rearrangement uses TRBV5-4 and TRBJ2-6, with TRBD1 matching 9 bases. J lost 1 base, V lost 5 bases, and 10 bases had no gene match. Germline CDR1 is SGHNT and CDR2 is YYREEE (reference sequence). The CDR3 is 18 amino acids. CDR3 DNA sequence: TGTGCCAGCAGGGACCCGGGACAGGGTCTGTCTGGGGCCAACGTCCTGACTTTC. The encoded protein is CASRDPGQGLSGANVLTF. The variable domain in full, with the rest retrieved from reference TRBV5-4 and TRBJ2-6, is ETGVTQSPTHLIKTRGQQVTLRCSSQSGHNTVSWYQQALGQGPQFIFQYYREEENGRGNFPPRFSGLQFPNYSSELNVNALELDDSALYLCASRDPGQGLSGANVLTFGAGSRLTVL.

The V call is TRBV5-1, the J call TRBJ1-4, with no clear D. The germline gives CDR1 SGHRS, CDR2 YFSETQ. The CDR3 is 16 amino acids. The V end lost 0 bases, the J end lost 8 bases, and 17 bases lay between the germline ends. The CDR3 DNA sequence: TGCGCCAGCAGCTTGGGTAAAAGGACGGGCGGGGAAAAACTGTTTTTT. This translates into CASSLGKRTGGEKLFF.

J is TRBJ2-6 and V is TRBV5-1, with D hard to call. V was shortened by 2 bases and J by 1 base, with 7 bases between the two germline ends. The CDR3 is 15 residues long. Looked up from germline, CDR1 is SGHRS and CDR2 is YFSETQ. CDR3 DNA: TGCGCCAGCAGCTTTTTAGGGTCTGGGGCCAACGTCCTGACTTTC. Amino acid sequence: CASSFLGSGANVLTF.

This chain uses TRBV9 with TRBJ2-1; 9 bases agree with TRBD2. This CDR3 comprises 15 residues. CDR1 and CDR2 from the germline V gene are SGDLS and YYNGEE. The V segment lost 3 bases and the J segment 9 bases; nucleotides outside the gene matches: 10. The CDR3 is CASSAAGGYGGEQFF. The CDR3, as DNA: TGTGCCAGCAGCGCAGCGGGAGGTTATGGCGGTGAGCAGTTCTTC.

J is TRBJ2-3 and V is TRBV7-9; D is possibly TRBD2 (5 bases). Germline-derived CDR1 and CDR2 are SEHNR and FQNEAQ (reference sequence). The CDR3 extends over 16 amino acids. With 5 bases removed from V and 0 bases from J, the gap between germline ends came to 15 bases. The CDR3 DNA reads as TGTGCCAGCAGCCGGATACGGGGATCTAGCACAGATACGCAGTATTTT. Protein: CASSRIRGSSTDTQYF.